Below, one T cell receptor beta chain is given with its context. CDR3 length: 16 residues. V lost 5 bases and J 5 bases, leaving 21 bases between the germline ends. CDR1 is KGHSH and CDR2 is LQKENI in the germline V gene. This specimen comes from a study of OX40 agonist ivuxolimab in advanced cancers. Study-level background: Clinicians treated patients with ivuxolimab, an agonistic anti-OX40 (CD134) antibody.

Sequencing used immunoSEQ multiplex PCR; TCRdb keeps in-frame clones, though not all of them. Of tens of thousands of clones in the sample, approximately 84% were seen once. This sample comprised CD4+ or CD8+ T cells sorted from blood, obtained in a trial of the OX40 agonist ivuxolimab. The origin of this receptor is an adult with an advanced solid tumor such as melanoma, head and neck, liver or kidney cancer. The chain has TRBV18 and TRBJ2-5; D not certain. The CDR3 nucleotides read TGTGCCAGCTCATCGGTCCGGTCGAGTATGCGGGAGACCCAGTACTTC. Its protein product is CASSSVRSSMRETQYF.